The entry below gives a single T cell receptor beta chain sequence along with its context. The target antigen is unknown. Sequenced by immunoSEQ multiplex PCR; TCRdb stores in-frame clones only, minus some. The data hold some 50,000 clones, with 70% to 90% observed a single time. These data belong to a study of T cells in localized non-small cell lung cancer. This CDR3 comprises 13 residues. Trimming took 5 bases from V and 4 from J, leaving 11 bases between them. The germline CDR1 and CDR2 sequences are SGHTA and FQGNSA. Notes on the study in general: The study linked higher blood T cell density to longer overall survival.

The sequence derives from a female donor with stage II lung adenocarcinoma. The V and J genes are TRBV7-2 and TRBJ1-2; D ambiguous. The sample consisted of PBMCs, taken before any cancer treatment. CDR3: CASSADSTYGYTF. The CDR3 DNA is TGTGCCAGCAGCGCGGACTCTACCTATGGCTACACCTTC. Combining the CDR3 with reference TRBV7-2 and TRBJ1-2 gives the whole variable domain GAGVSQSPSNKVTEKGKDVELRCDPISGHTALYWYRQSLGQGLEFLIYFQGNSAPDKSGLPSDRFSAERTGGSVSTLTIQRTQQEDSAVYLCASSADSTYGYTFGSGTRLTVV.